This T cell receptor (beta chain) was captured by sequencing in a study of graft-versus-host responses after intestinal transplantation. Study-level information: Transplants given to recipients were multivisceral, liver-intestinal, or isolated intestinal.

Clones were read by immunoSEQ multiplex PCR, and TCRdb kept only the in-frame ones, dropping some. The profile shows about 51,000 clones, about 90% of them singletons. The V end was cut by 7 bases, the J end by 1 base, with 13 bases between. This CDR3 has 14 residues. The germline V gene has CDR1 WSHSY and CDR2 SAAADI. As regards this clone: Its matching antigen is unknown.

This clonotype was sampled from a human donor who was the organ donor for an intestinal transplant. This specimen was unstimulated CD4+ T cells sorted from spleen or lymph node cells, taken before transplant. V gene TRBV10-2 combines with J gene TRBJ1-1, with a tentative D call TRBD1 (5 bases). The CDR3: CASTPRGKNTEAFF. The CDR3 region has the DNA TGCGCCAGCACCCCGCGGGGGAAGAACACTGAAGCTTTCTTT.